These T cell receptor beta chains were read from a single sample in a study of memory CD4+ T cells and cytomegalovirus serostatus. Profiling relied on immunoSEQ multiplex PCR, and the TCRdb table lists in-frame clones only, not all of them. The sample records 35,000 to 50,000 clones, 78% being singletons. The source material was memory CD4+ T cells from blood. These receptors were obtained from an adult in good health and CMV-seronegative. CDR3s include the opening cysteine and the closing phenylalanine or tryptophan. D genes are given only for firm matches. The size of a clone is reported for some rows only, either as once, few or many, or as a class for expanded clones.

j_call: TRBJ2-5; v_call: TRBV5-4; d_call: TRBD1; clone_size: -; cdr3_aa: CASSLNRGYQETQYF; cdr3_nt: TGTGCCAGCAGCTTGAACAGGGGGTACCAAGAGACCCAGTACTTC
j_call: TRBJ2-5; v_call: TRBV5-1; d_call: -; clone_size: -; cdr3_aa: CASSLALGETQYF; cdr3_nt: TGCGCCAGCAGCTTGGCCCTGGGAGAGACCCAGTACTTC
j_call: TRBJ1-5; v_call: TRBV15; d_call: -; clone_size: -; cdr3_aa: CATSRDTHQPQHF; cdr3_nt: TGTGCCACCAGCAGAGATACGCACCAGCCCCAGCATTTT
j_call: TRBJ2-7; v_call: TRBV6-5; d_call: TRBD1; clone_size: -; cdr3_aa: CASSSGTAEQYF; cdr3_nt: TGTGCCAGCAGTTCCGGGACAGCCGAGCAGTACTTC
j_call: TRBJ2-2; v_call: TRBV27; d_call: TRBD1; clone_size: -; cdr3_aa: CASSSQDRGRGGELFF; cdr3_nt: TGTGCCAGCAGTTCCCAGGACAGGGGGCGAGGCGGGGAGCTGTTTTTT
j_call: TRBJ1-2; v_call: TRBV7-6; d_call: -; clone_size: once; cdr3_aa: CASSLGPTGPDLDGYTF; cdr3_nt: TGTGCCAGCAGCTTAGGACCGACGGGACCGGACCTGGATGGCTACACCTTC
j_call: TRBJ1-2; v_call: TRBV28; d_call: TRBD1; clone_size: -; cdr3_aa: CASWSSPWTGSNGYTF; cdr3_nt: TGTGCCAGCTGGTCTTCCCCCTGGACAGGGAGTAATGGCTACACCTTC
j_call: TRBJ1-1; v_call: TRBV9; d_call: -; clone_size: few; cdr3_aa: CASSVVIGINTEAFF; cdr3_nt: TGTGCCAGCAGCGTAGTCATAGGGATTAACACTGAAGCTTTCTTT
j_call: TRBJ2-7; v_call: TRBV19; d_call: -; clone_size: few; cdr3_aa: CASKPRQVWGEQYF; cdr3_nt: TGTGCCAGTAAACCGAGACAGGTCTGGGGCGAGCAGTACTTC
j_call: TRBJ2-5; v_call: TRBV19; d_call: TRBD2; clone_size: -; cdr3_aa: CASRSLTSPHQETQYF; cdr3_nt: TGTGCCAGTAGATCCCTGACTAGCCCCCACCAAGAGACCCAGTACTTC
j_call: TRBJ1-1; v_call: TRBV19; d_call: -; clone_size: -; cdr3_aa: CASRVGGGLTTFF; cdr3_nt: TGTGCCAGTAGGGTCGGGGGCGGGCTTACGACTTTCTTT
j_call: TRBJ2-1; v_call: TRBV9; d_call: -; clone_size: once; cdr3_aa: CASSVPPKTSGGRSYNEQFF; cdr3_nt: TGTGCCAGCAGCGTTCCCCCAAAGACTTCGGGGGGCCGGTCCTACAATGAGCAGTTCTTC
j_call: TRBJ2-5; v_call: TRBV5-4; d_call: -; clone_size: -; cdr3_aa: CASSPPGAGGETQYF; cdr3_nt: TGTGCCAGCAGCCCTCCGGGGGCCGGGGGAGAGACCCAGTACTTC
j_call: TRBJ1-1; v_call: TRBV27; d_call: -; clone_size: -; cdr3_aa: CASSTVGTEAFF; cdr3_nt: TGTGCCAGCAGTACGGTAGGGACTGAAGCTTTCTTT
j_call: TRBJ2-3; v_call: TRBV11-2; d_call: TRBD2; clone_size: -; cdr3_aa: CASRELAGVTDTQYF; cdr3_nt: TGTGCCAGCAGAGAGCTAGCGGGGGTCACAGATACGCAGTATTTT
j_call: TRBJ2-1; v_call: TRBV5-4; d_call: TRBD2; clone_size: once; cdr3_aa: CASSPGGFSYNEQFF; cdr3_nt: TGTGCCAGCAGCCCGGGGGGGTTCTCCTACAATGAGCAGTTCTTC
j_call: TRBJ1-1; v_call: TRBV29-1; d_call: -; clone_size: few; cdr3_aa: CSVGWDTEAFF; cdr3_nt: TGCAGCGTTGGGTGGGACACTGAAGCTTTCTTT
j_call: TRBJ2-7; v_call: TRBV11-3; d_call: TRBD2; clone_size: few; cdr3_aa: CASSLRLAGAYNYEQYF; cdr3_nt: TGTGCCAGCAGCTTAAGGCTAGCGGGGGCTTATAACTACGAGCAGTACTTC
j_call: TRBJ2-7; v_call: TRBV5-1; d_call: TRBD2; clone_size: -; cdr3_aa: CASSSLGAGGVQGYEQYF; cdr3_nt: TGCGCCAGCAGCTCATTAGGGGCCGGGGGGGTACAGGGATACGAGCAGTACTTC
j_call: TRBJ1-4; v_call: TRBV19; d_call: -; clone_size: -; cdr3_aa: CASSISAGRREKLFF; cdr3_nt: TGTGCCAGTAGTATATCGGCGGGAAGGAGGGAAAAACTGTTTTTT
j_call: TRBJ2-2; v_call: TRBV7-3; d_call: TRBD1; clone_size: few; cdr3_aa: CASSPIPGQGSGELFF; cdr3_nt: TGTGCCAGCAGCCCCATACCGGGACAGGGATCCGGGGAGCTGTTTTTT
j_call: TRBJ1-1; v_call: TRBV5-1; d_call: -; clone_size: -; cdr3_aa: CASSLPGTEAFF; cdr3_nt: TGCGCCAGCAGCCTTCCGGGCACTGAAGCTTTCTTT
j_call: TRBJ2-2; v_call: TRBV18; d_call: -; clone_size: -; cdr3_aa: CASSPLGHSTGELFF; cdr3_nt: TGTGCCAGCTCACCATTGGGACATTCCACCGGGGAGCTGTTTTTT
j_call: TRBJ1-6; v_call: TRBV30; d_call: -; clone_size: -; cdr3_aa: CAWSVSDRGSSPLHF; cdr3_nt: TGTGCCTGGAGTGTATCGGACCGGGGGTCATCACCCCTCCACTTT
j_call: TRBJ1-6; v_call: TRBV2; d_call: -; clone_size: few; cdr3_aa: CASSEDGAVSSYNSPLHF; cdr3_nt: TGTGCCAGCAGTGAAGATGGGGCTGTGAGCTCCTATAATTCACCCCTCCACTTT
j_call: TRBJ2-5; v_call: TRBV5-1; d_call: -; clone_size: -; cdr3_aa: CASSQSGRAETQYF; cdr3_nt: TGCGCCAGCAGTCAGTCAGGGCGAGCGGAGACCCAGTACTTC
j_call: TRBJ2-5; v_call: TRBV6-5; d_call: -; clone_size: -; cdr3_aa: CASSPSDRAQETQYF; cdr3_nt: TGTGCCAGCAGTCCTTCCGACAGAGCCCAAGAGACCCAGTACTTC
j_call: TRBJ1-2; v_call: TRBV6-1; d_call: -; clone_size: -; cdr3_aa: CASRDNRAHGYTF; cdr3_nt: TGTGCCAGCAGGGACAACAGGGCCCATGGCTACACCTTC
j_call: TRBJ1-5; v_call: TRBV28; d_call: -; clone_size: -; cdr3_aa: CASSLDQGSNQPQHF; cdr3_nt: TGTGCCAGCAGTTTAGATCAGGGATCAAATCAGCCCCAGCATTTT
j_call: TRBJ2-1; v_call: TRBV27; d_call: -; clone_size: -; cdr3_aa: CASSLISSGRRNEQFF; cdr3_nt: TGTGCCAGCAGTTTAATTTCCAGCGGGCGGCGGAATGAGCAGTTCTTC
j_call: TRBJ2-1; v_call: TRBV27; d_call: TRBD2; clone_size: once; cdr3_aa: CASRGNSGGPYNEQFF; cdr3_nt: TGTGCCAGCAGAGGAAATTCGGGGGGGCCCTACAATGAGCAGTTCTTC
j_call: TRBJ1-6; v_call: TRBV14; d_call: -; clone_size: -; cdr3_aa: CASSQQGNSPLHF; cdr3_nt: TGTGCCAGCAGCCAACAGGGTAATTCACCCCTCCACTTT
j_call: TRBJ1-1; v_call: TRBV5-4; d_call: -; clone_size: few; cdr3_aa: CASSLERGFEAFF; cdr3_nt: TGTGCCAGCAGCTTGGAGAGGGGCTTTGAAGCTTTCTTT
j_call: TRBJ1-5; v_call: TRBV5-3; d_call: TRBD1; clone_size: -; cdr3_aa: CARSFGAGTGGNQPQHF; cdr3_nt: TGTGCCAGAAGCTTTGGAGCCGGGACAGGGGGCAATCAGCCCCAGCATTTT
j_call: TRBJ1-2; v_call: TRBV29-1; d_call: -; clone_size: few; cdr3_aa: CSVGEDVSVGYTF; cdr3_nt: TGCAGCGTTGGAGAAGATGTGTCGGTTGGCTACACCTTC
j_call: TRBJ2-1; v_call: TRBV6-4; d_call: TRBD2; clone_size: -; cdr3_aa: CASSGEGGHEQFF; cdr3_nt: TGTGCCAGCAGTGGGGAGGGAGGTCATGAGCAGTTCTTC
j_call: TRBJ2-7; v_call: TRBV6-1; d_call: -; clone_size: -; cdr3_aa: CASSEQGMNYEQYF; cdr3_nt: TGTGCCAGCAGTGAACAGGGGATGAACTACGAGCAGTACTTC
j_call: TRBJ2-5; v_call: TRBV6-5; d_call: -; clone_size: -; cdr3_aa: CASSGGGPQETQYF; cdr3_nt: TGTGCCAGCTCTGGAGGAGGCCCTCAAGAGACCCAGTACTTC
j_call: TRBJ1-1; v_call: TRBV25-1; d_call: -; clone_size: -; cdr3_aa: CASFMNTEAFF; cdr3_nt: TGTGCCAGCTTCATGAACACTGAAGCTTTCTTT
j_call: TRBJ2-2; v_call: TRBV5-6; d_call: TRBD2; clone_size: -; cdr3_aa: CASNPLGGTGELFF; cdr3_nt: TGTGCCAGCAACCCTTTGGGGGGGACCGGGGAGCTGTTTTTT
j_call: TRBJ2-5; v_call: TRBV6-5; d_call: -; clone_size: -; cdr3_aa: CASTPGGPQWTQYF; cdr3_nt: TGTGCCAGCACCCCTGGGGGCCCTCAGTGGACCCAGTACTTC
j_call: TRBJ1-1; v_call: TRBV18; d_call: -; clone_size: -; cdr3_aa: CASSPRQYEAFF; cdr3_nt: TGTGCCAGCTCACCCCGACAGTATGAAGCTTTCTTT
j_call: TRBJ2-3; v_call: TRBV6-5; d_call: -; clone_size: -; cdr3_aa: CASSYRGTSTDTQYF; cdr3_nt: TGTGCCAGCAGCTACAGAGGTACTAGCACAGATACGCAGTATTTT
j_call: TRBJ1-1; v_call: TRBV28; d_call: -; clone_size: -; cdr3_aa: CASSTSGGGPTEAFF; cdr3_nt: -
j_call: TRBJ1-1; v_call: TRBV5-1; d_call: TRBD1; clone_size: -; cdr3_aa: CASRQRTGTTEAFF; cdr3_nt: TGCGCCAGCAGGCAACGGACAGGGACCACTGAAGCTTTCTTT
j_call: TRBJ2-5; v_call: TRBV18; d_call: -; clone_size: -; cdr3_aa: CPQSNPGRQETQYF; cdr3_nt: TGTCCTCAGTCGAACCCGGGCCGACAAGAGACCCAGTACTTC
j_call: TRBJ2-1; v_call: TRBV11-2; d_call: -; clone_size: -; cdr3_aa: CASSLASVNNEQFF; cdr3_nt: TGTGCCAGCAGCTTAGCGAGCGTCAACAATGAGCAGTTCTTC
j_call: TRBJ2-7; v_call: TRBV6-1; d_call: -; clone_size: -; cdr3_aa: CASKVRSVSYEQYF; cdr3_nt: TGTGCCAGCAAGGTACGTTCCGTCTCCTACGAGCAGTACTTC
j_call: TRBJ1-6; v_call: TRBV12-5; d_call: -; clone_size: -; cdr3_aa: CASGPPTPHNSPLHF; cdr3_nt: TGTGCTAGTGGTCCCCCAACACCGCATAATTCACCCCTCCACTTT
j_call: TRBJ2-3; v_call: TRBV2; d_call: TRBD2; clone_size: -; cdr3_aa: CASSPTRGGGDTQYF; cdr3_nt: TGTGCCAGCAGCCCTACACGGGGGGGCGGAGATACGCAGTATTTT
j_call: TRBJ1-5; v_call: TRBV7-2; d_call: -; clone_size: -; cdr3_aa: CASSFRDNQPQHF; cdr3_nt: TGTGCCAGCAGCTTCCGGGACAATCAGCCCCAGCATTTT